Below, 26 T cell receptor beta chains from the same sample are listed, as sequenced in a study of OX40 agonist ivuxolimab in advanced cancers. Profiling relied on immunoSEQ multiplex PCR, and the TCRdb table lists in-frame clones only, not all of them. The table has more than 80,000 clones, 85% to 90% seen once. Source: CD4+ or CD8+ T cells sorted from blood, taken in a trial of the OX40 agonist ivuxolimab. The source of these receptors is an adult with an advanced solid tumor such as melanoma, head and neck, liver or kidney cancer.

V is TRBV10-3 and J is TRBJ2-5, with a tentative D call TRBD2 (6 bases). Germline-derived CDR1 and CDR2 are ENHRY and SYGVKD. V gave up 6 bases and J gave up 2 bases, with 10 bases separating them. The CDR3 is 13 amino acids. The CDR3 reads CAISRLVQETQYF. The CDR3 DNA reads as TGTGCCATCAGCCGACTAGTGCAAGAGACCCAGTACTTC.

The chain combines TRBV5-8 with TRBJ2-7, with D unclear. The V end was cut by 2 bases, the J end by 3 bases, with 6 bases between. CDR1 and CDR2 (germline): SGHTS, YDEGEE. The CDR3 runs 12 residues. As DNA, the CDR3 is TGTGCCAGCAGCTTTTCGGGCTACGAGCAGTACTTC. Translated: CASSFSGYEQYF.

This clone was observed a handful of times. The V call is TRBV6-6, the J call TRBJ2-7; D gene unclear. CDR1 and CDR2 (germline): MNHNY, SVGAGI (reference sequence). V lost 0 bases, J lost 2 bases, and 14 bases lay in between. The CDR3 has 16 residues. CDR3 DNA sequence: TGTGCCAGCAGTTACTCGAAAGAGAGAGTAACCTACGAGCAGTACTTC. Protein product: CASSYSKERVTYEQYF.

The chain combines TRBV25-1 with TRBJ2-7, with D perhaps given as TRBD1 or TRBD2 (5 bases each). The CDR3 has 16 amino acids. Germline CDR1 and CDR2: MGHDK and SYGVNS. Trimming shortened V by 3 bases and J by 3 bases, and 18 bases separated the two germline ends. The CDR3 here is CASSERGVRGSYEQYF. CDR3 coding DNA: TGTGCCAGCAGTGAGAGGGGTGTACGAGGGAGCTACGAGCAGTACTTC.

This chain connects TRBV9 to TRBJ2-3; 9 positions match TRBD2. The CDR3 loop spans 16 amino acids. J lost 5 bases, V lost 1 base, and 8 bases had no gene match. Germline CDR1 reads SGDLS; CDR2 reads YYNGEE. The CDR3 reads CASSVMPVAGVDTQYF. CDR3 nucleotides: TGTGCCAGCAGCGTAATGCCGGTAGCGGGAGTAGATACGCAGTATTTT. Variable domain in full (rest from reference TRBV9 and TRBJ2-3): DSGVTQTPKHLITATGQRVTLRCSPRSGDLSVYWYQQSLDQGLQFLIQYYNGEERAKGNILERFSAQQFPDLHSELNLSSLELGDSALYFCASSVMPVAGVDTQYFGPGTRLTVL.

This chain joins TRBV6-1 and TRBJ2-7; 11 bases align to TRBD1. The CDR3 is made up of 15 amino acids. V trimming: 0 bases; J trimming: 6 bases; junction bases outside the gene matches: 4. From germline, CDR1 is MNHNS and CDR2 SASEGT. The CDR3: CASSEAGDRGIEQYF. In DNA, the CDR3 is TGTGCCAGCAGTGAAGCGGGGGACAGGGGGATCGAGCAGTACTTC.

The rearrangement joins TRBV5-1 to TRBJ2-7; D uncertain. The CDR3 sequence is 14 residues long. Germline-derived CDR1 and CDR2 are SGHRS and YFSETQ. The V gene lost 4 bases and the J gene lost 2 bases, with 13 bases spanning the gap. CDR3 protein: CASSPKYGAYEQYF. The DNA of the CDR3 is TGCGCCAGCAGCCCAAAGTATGGCGCCTACGAGCAGTACTTC.

The genes are TRBV28 and TRBJ2-7, with D unresolved. CDR1 is MDHEN, CDR2 SYDVKM, per germline. The ends were cut back, 6 bases at V and 3 bases at J, with 12 bases in the middle. The CDR3 has 13 residues. The DNA of the CDR3 is TGTGCCAGCAGGAATCCCGGGTACTACGAGCAGTACTTC. Its protein product is CASRNPGYYEQYF.

This clone was seen a few times. The V call is TRBV30, the J call TRBJ1-1; D is undetermined. V shed 0 bases and J shed 0 bases, with 14 bases lying between them. This CDR3 has 16 residues. Germline assignment: CDR1 GTSNPN and CDR2 SVGIG (reference sequence). CDR3 nucleotide sequence: TGTGCCTGGAGTGTACGCGGATGGCAGATGAACACTGAAGCTTTCTTT. This sequence encodes CAWSVRGWQMNTEAFF. Full variable domain (rest looked up from reference TRBV30 and TRBJ1-1): SQTIHQWPATLVQPVGSPLSLECTVEGTSNPNLYWYRQAAGRGLQLLFYSVGIGQISSEVPQNLSASRPQDRQFILSSKKLLLSDSGFYLCAWSVRGWQMNTEAFFGQGTRLTVV.

This sequence joins TRBV9 and TRBJ2-1, with 7 bases fitting TRBD2. Trimming removed 2 bases from V and 5 bases from J; junction bases left unmatched: 7. The germline CDR1 and CDR2 sequences are SGDLS and YYNGEE. The CDR3 is 15 amino acids. The CDR3 is CASSVAGVTHNEQFF. In DNA, the CDR3 is TGTGCCAGCAGCGTGGCGGGAGTTACACACAATGAGCAGTTCTTC.

This clone was picked up one time. The CDR3 DNA sequence: TGCGCCAGCATGTCGCTTCCCGGCGGGAGTTCTACTAACGAGCAGTACTTC. Translation: CASMSLPGGSSTNEQYF. This rearrangement joins TRBV5-1 to TRBJ2-5, with 7 bases that match TRBD2. The DNA matches TRBJ2-7 better at its end, which makes the J call doubtful. The CDR3 is 17 residues long. CDR1 SGHRS and CDR2 YFSETQ come from the germline V gene.

The chain couples TRBV6-5 to TRBJ2-2, with D possibly being TRBD1 (6 bases). Germline CDR1 and CDR2: MNHEY and SVGAGI. The length of the CDR3 is 14 residues. V lost 10 bases, J lost 1 base, and 13 bases lay in between. CDR3 amino acids: CATTQGMNTGELFF. The CDR3 nucleotides read TGTGCCACCACTCAGGGGATGAACACCGGGGAGCTGTTTTTT.

This clone has just one count. The chain links TRBV7-2 to TRBJ1-1; D ambiguous. There are 13 residues in the CDR3. V shed 4 bases and J shed 1 base, with 7 bases lying between them. Germline V gene lookup returns CDR1 SGHTA and CDR2 FQGNSA. The CDR3 sequence: CASSSQRNTEAFF. CDR3 in DNA: TGTGCCAGCAGCTCACAGCGGAACACTGAAGCTTTCTTT.

This clone has more than one count but fewer than ten. The chain uses TRBV19 and TRBJ1-5; D might be TRBD1 (5 bases). The CDR3 covers 12 residues. CDR1 is LNHDA, CDR2 SQIVND, per germline (reference sequence). Trimming took off 6 bases at V and 4 bases at J, with 7 bases between the two ends. CDR3 sequence reads: CASSQGNQPQHF. The CDR3 DNA reads TGTGCCAGTAGCCAGGGTAATCAGCCCCAGCATTTT.

This chain links TRBV28 with TRBJ1-2; D is uncertain. The CDR3 is 14 amino acids. Trimming took off 7 bases at V and 2 bases at J, with 14 bases between the two ends. Per germline, CDR1 MDHEN and CDR2 SYDVKM. The CDR3: CASIGWELNYGYTF. For the CDR3, the DNA is TGTGCCAGCATCGGCTGGGAGCTCAACTATGGCTACACCTTC.

The rearrangement uses TRBV19 and TRBJ1-1; D ambiguous. V was clipped by 4 bases and J by 5 bases, with 17 bases between them. There are 15 residues in the CDR3. Germline lookup yields CDR1 LNHDA and CDR2 SQIVND (reference sequence). The CDR3 bases are TGTGCCAGTAGTACCGTGTTGGACCGAGGAACTGAAGCTTTCTTT. Its translation: CASSTVLDRGTEAFF.

The V call is TRBV28, the J call TRBJ1-2; D possibly corresponds to TRBD1 (5 bases). V lost 6 bases and J lost 9, with 14 bases in between. The CDR3 totals 12 residues. The V gene's germline CDR1 is MDHEN and CDR2 SYDVKM. In nucleotides, the CDR3 is TGTGCCAGCAGGGGGACGTGGGTGAGCTACACCTTC. Encoded protein: CASRGTWVSYTF.

V usage is TRBV29-1 and J usage is TRBJ2-7; D not resolved. This CDR3 contains 11 residues. Trimming stripped 6 bases from V and 6 bases from J, with 12 bases between. In germline, CDR1 is SQVTM, CDR2 ANQGSEA. The CDR3 loop is CSVPKGSEQYF. The CDR3 nucleotides are TGCAGCGTCCCTAAGGGTAGCGAGCAGTACTTC.

The chain links TRBV18 to TRBJ1-1, with TRBD1 matching 7 bases. This CDR3 has 16 residues. CDR1 is KGHSH and CDR2 is LQKENI in the germline V gene. V lost 6 bases to trimming and J lost 5 bases; unmatched junction nucleotides: 15. CDR3: CASSPAQGGAGTEAFF. The CDR3 DNA sequence: TGTGCCAGCTCGCCAGCTCAAGGGGGCGCCGGGACTGAAGCTTTCTTT.

The rearrangement uses TRBV18 and TRBJ1-4, with a weak D call TRBD1 (5 bases). The V and J ends lost 2 bases and 8 bases respectively, with 9 bases between them. Germline CDR1 is KGHSH and CDR2 is LQKENI. CDR3 size: 13 residues. CDR3 sequence (DNA): TGTGCCAGCTCACCAGGGGCGGACGAAAAACTGTTTTTT. Protein sequence: CASSPGADEKLFF. The entire variable domain, with the rest obtained from reference TRBV18 and TRBJ1-4, is as follows: NAGVMQNPRHLVRRRGQEARLRCSPMKGHSHVYWYRQLPEEGLKFMVYLQKENIIDESGMPKERFSAEFPKEGPSILRIQQVVRGDSAAYFCASSPGADEKLFFGSGTQLSVL.

The chain joins TRBV10-1 to TRBJ2-7, with 7 bases aligning to TRBD1. CDR1 is WNHNN, CDR2 SYGVQD, per germline (reference sequence). V was clipped by 0 bases and J by 1 base; unmatched bases: 0. CDR3 length: 14 residues. The CDR3 bases are TGCGCCAGCAGTGAGTCGACAGGGTCCTACGAGCAGTACTTC. Translation gives CASSESTGSYEQYF.

This clone was detected once. V is TRBV6-1 and J is TRBJ1-1; D might be TRBD1 (6 bases). Trimming left V 4 bases short and J 4 bases short, with 13 bases between. CDR1 is MNHNS, CDR2 SASEGT, per germline. This CDR3 spans 14 amino acids. The CDR3 DNA follows: TGTGCCAGCAGTGCATCAGGGGCCCTCACTGAAGCTTTCTTT. It codes for CASSASGALTEAFF.

The V call is TRBV18, the J call TRBJ1-3; 8 bases match TRBD1. CDR1 and CDR2 from the germline V gene are KGHSH and LQKENI. Trimming cost V 4 bases and J 4 bases; bases outside gene matches: 9. There are 16 residues in the CDR3. The CDR3 region is CASSLQDQGAGNTIYF. As DNA, the CDR3 is TGTGCCAGCTCACTGCAAGATCAGGGGGCCGGAAACACCATATATTTT.

The CDR3 protein is CASSFRDLNEQFF. Written as DNA, the CDR3 is TGTGCCAGCAGCTTCCGAGATCTCAATGAGCAGTTCTTC. The rearrangement joins TRBV27 to TRBJ2-1; D gene unclear. Germline loops: CDR1 MNHEY, CDR2 SMNVEV (reference sequence). CDR3 size: 13 residues. The germline V and J ends were trimmed by 6 bases and 6 bases, with 12 bases remaining between them.

The table lists this clone with a count of one. The V and J genes are TRBV5-1 and TRBJ2-1; D is possibly TRBD2 (6 bases). CDR1 is SGHRS and CDR2 is YFSETQ in the germline V gene. V gave up 0 bases and J gave up 8 bases, with 9 bases separating them. This CDR3 is 13 amino acids long. CDR3 residues: CASSLAGSDEQFF. CDR3 coding DNA: TGCGCCAGCAGCTTGGCCGGGAGCGATGAGCAGTTCTTC. Filled out from reference TRBV5-1 and TRBJ2-1, the complete variable domain reads KAGVTQTPRYLIKTRGQQVTLSCSPISGHRSVSWYQQTPGQGLQFLFEYFSETQRNKGNFPGRFSGRQFSNSRSEMNVSTLELGDSALYLCASSLAGSDEQFFGPGTRLTVL.

This clone has just a few counts. This chain links TRBV5-1 with TRBJ1-1, with TRBD1 matching over 8 bases. CDR3 length: 15 amino acids. Germline trimming cut 5 bases from V and 5 bases from J; bases unmatched to any gene: 11. Germline V gene sequence: CDR1 SGHRS, CDR2 YFSETQ. The CDR3 here is CASRPRQGMFTEAFF. For the CDR3, the DNA is TGCGCCAGCAGGCCACGACAGGGGATGTTTACTGAAGCTTTCTTT.